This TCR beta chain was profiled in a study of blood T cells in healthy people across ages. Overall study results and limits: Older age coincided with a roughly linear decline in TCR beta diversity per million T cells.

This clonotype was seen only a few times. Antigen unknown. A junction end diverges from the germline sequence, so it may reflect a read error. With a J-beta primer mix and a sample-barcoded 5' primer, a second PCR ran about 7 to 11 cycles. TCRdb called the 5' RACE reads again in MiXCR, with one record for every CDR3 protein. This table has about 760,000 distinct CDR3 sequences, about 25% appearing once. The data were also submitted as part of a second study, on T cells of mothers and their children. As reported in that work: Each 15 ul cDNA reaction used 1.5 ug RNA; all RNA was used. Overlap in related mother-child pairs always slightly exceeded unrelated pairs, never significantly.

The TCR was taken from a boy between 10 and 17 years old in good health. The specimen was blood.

CDR3 DNA: TGTGCCAGTAGCTTAGGACGGACTGAAAAACTGTTTTTT. It encodes CASSLGRTEKLFF. The chain employs TRBV7-9 and TRBJ1-4; D uncertain. Germline CDR1 is SEHNR and CDR2 is FQNEAQ (reference sequence). This CDR3 comprises 13 residues.